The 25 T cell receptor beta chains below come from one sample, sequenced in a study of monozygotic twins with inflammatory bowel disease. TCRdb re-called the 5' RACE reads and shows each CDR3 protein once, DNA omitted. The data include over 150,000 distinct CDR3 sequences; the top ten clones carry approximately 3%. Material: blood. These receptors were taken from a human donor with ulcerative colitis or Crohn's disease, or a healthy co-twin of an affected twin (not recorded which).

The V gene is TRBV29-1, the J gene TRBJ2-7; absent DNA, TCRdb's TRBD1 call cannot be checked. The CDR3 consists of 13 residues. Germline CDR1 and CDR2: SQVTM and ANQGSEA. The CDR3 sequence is CSVSNRGAYEQYF.

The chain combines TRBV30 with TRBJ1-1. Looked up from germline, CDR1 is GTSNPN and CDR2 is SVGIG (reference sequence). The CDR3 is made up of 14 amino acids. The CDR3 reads CAWSLRRKNTEAFF.

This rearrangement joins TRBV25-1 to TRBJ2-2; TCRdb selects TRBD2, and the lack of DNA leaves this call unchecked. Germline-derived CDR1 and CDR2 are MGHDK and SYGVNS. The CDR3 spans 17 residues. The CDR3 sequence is CASSRGQAGVVTGELFF. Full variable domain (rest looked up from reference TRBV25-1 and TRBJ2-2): EADIYQTPRYLVIGTGKKITLECSQTMGHDKMYWYQQDPGMELHLIHYSYGVNSTEKGDLSSESTVSRIRTEHFPLTLESARPSHTSQYLCASSRGQAGVVTGELFFGEGSRLTVL.

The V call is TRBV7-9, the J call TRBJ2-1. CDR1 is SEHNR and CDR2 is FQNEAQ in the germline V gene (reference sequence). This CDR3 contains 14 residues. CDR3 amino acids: CASSLIRSRDEQFF.

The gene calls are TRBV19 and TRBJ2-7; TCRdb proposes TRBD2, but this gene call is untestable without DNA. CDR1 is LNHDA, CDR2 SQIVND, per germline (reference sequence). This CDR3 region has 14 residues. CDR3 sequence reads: CASSMRASDYEQYF.

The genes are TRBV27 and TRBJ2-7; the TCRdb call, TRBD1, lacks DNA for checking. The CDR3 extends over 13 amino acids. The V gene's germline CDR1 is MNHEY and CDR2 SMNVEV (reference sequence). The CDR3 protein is CASSLTRDSRQYF.

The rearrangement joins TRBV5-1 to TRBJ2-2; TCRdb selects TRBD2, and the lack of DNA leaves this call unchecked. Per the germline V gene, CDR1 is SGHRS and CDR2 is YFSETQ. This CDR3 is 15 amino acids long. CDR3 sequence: CASSGGVSNTGELFF.

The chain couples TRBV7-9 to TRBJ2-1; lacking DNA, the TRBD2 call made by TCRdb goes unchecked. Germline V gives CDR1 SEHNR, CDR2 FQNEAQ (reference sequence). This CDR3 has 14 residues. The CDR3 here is CASNRVAENNEQFF.

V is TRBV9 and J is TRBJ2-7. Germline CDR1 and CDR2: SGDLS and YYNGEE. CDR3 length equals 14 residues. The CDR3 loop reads CASSVVDRSYEQYF. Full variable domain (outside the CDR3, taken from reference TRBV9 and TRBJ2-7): DSGVTQTPKHLITATGQRVTLRCSPRSGDLSVYWYQQSLDQGLQFLIQYYNGEERAKGNILERFSAQQFPDLHSELNLSSLELGDSALYFCASSVVDRSYEQYFGPGTRLTVT.

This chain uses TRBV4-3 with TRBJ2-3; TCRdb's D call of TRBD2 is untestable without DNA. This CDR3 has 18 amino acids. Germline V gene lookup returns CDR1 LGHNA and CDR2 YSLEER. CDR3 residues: CASSQDSLAGGLTDTQYF.

The CDR3: CATHSGTHYNEQFF. V is TRBV24-1 and J is TRBJ2-1. This CDR3 has 14 amino acids. The germline CDR1 and CDR2 sequences are KGHDR and SFDVKD.

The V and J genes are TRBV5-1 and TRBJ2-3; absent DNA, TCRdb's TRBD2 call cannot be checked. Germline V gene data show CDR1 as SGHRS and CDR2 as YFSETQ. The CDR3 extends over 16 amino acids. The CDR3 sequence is CASRRGLAGDTDTQYF.

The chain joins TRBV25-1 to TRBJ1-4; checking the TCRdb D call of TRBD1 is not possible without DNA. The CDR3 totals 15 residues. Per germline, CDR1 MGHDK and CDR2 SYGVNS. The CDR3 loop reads CASSERGRINEKLFF.

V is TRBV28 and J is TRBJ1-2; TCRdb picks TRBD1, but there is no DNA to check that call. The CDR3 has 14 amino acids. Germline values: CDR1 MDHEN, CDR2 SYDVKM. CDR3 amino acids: CASNGQGANYGYTF.

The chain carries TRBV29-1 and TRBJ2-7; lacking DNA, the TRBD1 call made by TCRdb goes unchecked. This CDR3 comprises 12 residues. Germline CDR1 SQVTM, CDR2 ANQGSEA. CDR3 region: CSFRDRVYEQYF.

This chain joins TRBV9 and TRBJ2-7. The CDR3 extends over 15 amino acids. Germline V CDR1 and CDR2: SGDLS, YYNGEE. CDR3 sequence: CASSVGVEVSYEQYF.

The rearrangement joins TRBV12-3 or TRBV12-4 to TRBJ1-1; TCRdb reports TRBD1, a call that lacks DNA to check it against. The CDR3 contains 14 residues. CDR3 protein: CASTPGQGWAEAFF.

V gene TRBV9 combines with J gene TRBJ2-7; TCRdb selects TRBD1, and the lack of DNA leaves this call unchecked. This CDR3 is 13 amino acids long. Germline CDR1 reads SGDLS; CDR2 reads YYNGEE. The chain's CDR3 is CASSVGGRNEQYF.

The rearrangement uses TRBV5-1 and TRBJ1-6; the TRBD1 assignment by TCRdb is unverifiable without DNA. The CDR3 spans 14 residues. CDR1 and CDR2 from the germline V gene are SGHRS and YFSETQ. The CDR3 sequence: CASSGTGTTGPLHF. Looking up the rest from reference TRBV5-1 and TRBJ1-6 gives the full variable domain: KAGVTQTPRYLIKTRGQQVTLSCSPISGHRSVSWYQQTPGQGLQFLFEYFSETQRNKGNFPGRFSGRQFSNSRSEMNVSTLELGDSALYLCASSGTGTTGPLHFGNGTRLTVT.

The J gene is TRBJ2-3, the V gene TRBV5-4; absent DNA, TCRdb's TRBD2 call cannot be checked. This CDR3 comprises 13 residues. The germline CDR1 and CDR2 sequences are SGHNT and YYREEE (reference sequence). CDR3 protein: CASSEGPSDTQYF.

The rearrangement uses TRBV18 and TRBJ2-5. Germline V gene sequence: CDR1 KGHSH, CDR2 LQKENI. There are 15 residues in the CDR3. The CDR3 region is CASSPPGQYQETQYF.

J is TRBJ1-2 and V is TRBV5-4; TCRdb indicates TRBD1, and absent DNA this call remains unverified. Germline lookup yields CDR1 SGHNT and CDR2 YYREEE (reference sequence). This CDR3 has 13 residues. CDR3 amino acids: CASSAGNEDGYTF.

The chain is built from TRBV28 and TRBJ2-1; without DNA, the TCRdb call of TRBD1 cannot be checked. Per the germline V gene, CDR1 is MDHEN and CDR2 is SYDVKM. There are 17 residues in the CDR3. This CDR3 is CATTSAGLISSYNEQFF.

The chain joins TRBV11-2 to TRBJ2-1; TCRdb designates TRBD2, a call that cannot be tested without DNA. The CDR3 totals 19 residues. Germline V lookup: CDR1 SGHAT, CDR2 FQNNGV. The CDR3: CASSSRELAGVSSYNEQFF.

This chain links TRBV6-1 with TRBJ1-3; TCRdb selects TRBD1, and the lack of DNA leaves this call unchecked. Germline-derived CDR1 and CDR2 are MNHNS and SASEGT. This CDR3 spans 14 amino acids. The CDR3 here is CATRQGAAGNTIYF.